The present entry profiles one T cell receptor (beta chain) with its context. This sequence may be a read error, since a much larger clone differs from it by one base. This sample was included in a study of T cells in Graves' hyperthyroidism and ophthalmopathy. Template material for amplifying TCR beta CDR3 regions consisted of RNA transcripts. HTBI primers drove first-round RT-PCR of the TCR CDR3. From the multiplex PCR reads, TCRdb called clonotypes with MiXCR, one entry per CDR3 protein. The table shows about 570,000 distinct CDR3 sequences, with 46% occurring only once. V gave up 3 bases and J gave up 4 bases, with 6 bases separating them. The CDR3 totals 13 residues.

The sequenced sample was peripheral blood or thyroid tissue (not recorded which). The source of this sequence is an adult woman with Graves' disease, either hyperthyroidism or ophthalmopathy (not recorded which). V usage is TRBV12-3 or TRBV12-4 and J usage is TRBJ2-2; no clear D gene. For the CDR3, the DNA is TGTGCCAGCAGTTTCAGGATCACCGGGGAGCTGTTTTTT. Its protein product is CASSFRITGELFF.